These 20 T cell receptor beta chains were sequenced from one sample in a study of T cell changes during pregnancy in multiple sclerosis. TCRdb's table, derived via immunoSEQ multiplex PCR, lists solely in-frame clones and lacks some. The sample yields approximately 58,000 clones, around 93% seen once. Specimen: CD4+ T cells from peripheral blood mononuclear cells, collected after pregnancy. These receptors originate from a female donor in good health, enrolled as a control in a pregnancy study.

The J gene is TRBJ2-1, the V gene TRBV7-2; 9 nucleotides match TRBD2. J lost 7 bases, V lost 1 base, and 5 bases had no gene match. Germline CDR1 and CDR2: SGHTA and FQGNSA. The CDR3 extends over 15 amino acids. CDR3 region: CASSLGGLAGNEQFF. In DNA, the CDR3 is TGTGCCAGCAGCTTAGGAGGGCTAGCGGGGAATGAGCAGTTCTTC.

V usage is TRBV9 and J usage is TRBJ2-1; D call uncertain. Germline V gives CDR1 SGDLS, CDR2 YYNGEE. This CDR3 has 11 amino acids. The V end was cut by 3 bases, the J end by 7 bases, with 5 bases between. The CDR3 protein is CASSDNNEQFF. CDR3 sequence (DNA): TGTGCCAGCAGCGACAATAATGAGCAGTTCTTC.

The V and J genes are TRBV25-1 and TRBJ1-4, with 10 bases lining up with TRBD1. The J segment lost 12 bases and the V segment lost 7 bases, leaving 11 bases of the junction unmatched. This CDR3 contains 14 residues. Germline CDR1 MGHDK, CDR2 SYGVNS. The CDR3 here is CASTLTGGAGELFF. The CDR3 nucleotides read TGTGCCAGCACCTTGACAGGGGGCGCCGGAGAACTGTTTTTT.

The V call is TRBV21-1, the J call TRBJ2-5; TRBD2, the table's D call, lacks a check against the DNA. TRBV21-1 constitutes a pseudogene. CDR3 length: 16 residues. The DNA for the CDR3 is TGTGCCAGCAGTGTAGAGCGGGGACGAGCCCAAGAGACCCAGTACTTC. This translates into CASSVERGRAQETQYF.

The chain has TRBV6-6 and TRBJ2-7, with a tentative D call TRBD2 (5 bases). This CDR3 has 16 amino acids. V dropped 6 bases and J dropped 6 bases, with 24 bases sitting between them. Germline V gene lookup returns CDR1 MNHNY and CDR2 SVGAGI (reference sequence). The CDR3 coding sequence is TGTGCCAGCAGCCGCCTCGTTGGGCCGAGGGATACCGAGCAGTACTTC. Protein: CASSRLVGPRDTEQYF.

The chain has TRBV9 and TRBJ1-3; D is uncertain. Trimming took off 4 bases at V and 4 bases at J, with 12 bases between the two ends. The CDR3 extends over 14 amino acids. Germline V gene sequence: CDR1 SGDLS, CDR2 YYNGEE. CDR3 nucleotide sequence: TGTGCCAGCAGCCCCGACTGGAGGGGAAACACCATATATTTT. Translated: CASSPDWRGNTIYF.

This rearrangement joins TRBV12-5 to TRBJ1-2; D is perhaps TRBD1 (6 bases). CDR3 length: 14 amino acids. Looked up from germline, CDR1 is LGHNT and CDR2 is FRNRAP. The V and J ends lost 6 bases and 6 bases respectively, with 17 bases between them. The CDR3 spells CASGPTGSWDGYTF. Here the CDR3 DNA reads TGTGCTAGTGGGCCCACAGGGTCGTGGGATGGCTACACCTTC.

The V and J genes are TRBV2 and TRBJ1-5, with D possibly matching TRBD1 (6 bases). Trimming shortened V by 5 bases and J by 6 bases, and 20 bases separated the two germline ends. Germline V gene sequence: CDR1 SNHLY, CDR2 FYNNEI. The CDR3 totals 16 residues. The chain's CDR3 is CASSHDRTASGQPQHF. For the CDR3, the DNA is TGTGCCAGCAGTCATGACCGGACAGCCTCGGGTCAGCCCCAGCATTTT. The variable domain in full, with the rest retrieved from reference TRBV2 and TRBJ1-5, is EPEVTQTPSHQVTQMGQEVILRCVPISNHLYFYWYRQILGQKVEFLVSFYNNEISEKSEIFDDQFSVERPDGSNFTLKIRSTKLEDSAMYFCASSHDRTASGQPQHFGDGTRLSIL.

This chain uses TRBV6-6 with TRBJ2-5; D might be TRBD1 (5 bases). The CDR3 extends over 13 amino acids. With 6 bases removed from V and 9 bases from J, the gap between germline ends came to 17 bases. CDR1 and CDR2 from the germline V gene are MNHNY and SVGAGI (reference sequence). CDR3 coding DNA: TGTGCCAGCAGGACGTGGTTGGAAGGGGCCCAGTACTTC. It specifies CASRTWLEGAQYF.

The chain is built from TRBV5-1 and TRBJ1-1, with D uncertain. The CDR3 extends over 16 amino acids. The V end was cut by 0 bases, the J end by 1 base, with 13 bases between. Looked up from germline, CDR1 is SGHRS and CDR2 is YFSETQ. CDR3: CASSLVARSGNTEAFF. Written as DNA, the CDR3 is TGCGCCAGCAGCTTGGTCGCTCGTTCGGGGAACACTGAAGCTTTCTTT.

The rearrangement joins TRBV5-1 to TRBJ1-2; D is possibly TRBD1 (5 bases). V lost 0 bases to trimming and J lost 8 bases, with 17 bases between them. Germline loops: CDR1 SGHRS, CDR2 YFSETQ. The CDR3 is 15 amino acids. The CDR3 nucleotides are TGCGCCAGCAGCTTGGGAGAAACAGGCGTAGGAGGCTACACCTTC. Its translation is CASSLGETGVGGYTF.

V usage is TRBV9 and J usage is TRBJ1-5; D uncertain. The CDR3 spans 15 residues. The germline gives CDR1 SGDLS, CDR2 YYNGEE. Trimming took 4 bases from V and 5 from J, leaving 16 bases between them. The CDR3 DNA is TGTGCCAGCAGCCTCAGCGGGCTGGGAGATCAGCCCCAGCATTTT. Amino acids: CASSLSGLGDQPQHF.

This rearrangement joins TRBV11-2 to TRBJ1-1; 9 nucleotides align to TRBD1. The germline V gene has CDR1 SGHAT and CDR2 FQNNGV. The CDR3 has 16 residues. Losses at the gene ends were 8 bases for V and 5 bases for J; bases not matched to a gene: 15. CDR3 in DNA: TGTGCCAGCGGAAGAGGAACAGGGGGCGCCGAGACTGAAGCTTTCTTT. It specifies CASGRGTGGAETEAFF.

Here the CDR3 reads CASTTGGIAYEQYF. CDR3 in DNA: TGTGCCAGCACCACAGGGGGCATCGCCTACGAGCAGTACTTC. This sequence joins TRBV14 and TRBJ2-7; 9 bases match TRBD1. V gave up 7 bases and J gave up 2 bases; unmatched junction bases: 6. This CDR3 has 14 amino acids. Germline CDR1 and CDR2: SGHDN and FVKESK.

The chain is built from TRBV11-2 and TRBJ2-1, with a weak D call TRBD2 (7 bases). With 4 bases removed from V and 10 bases from J, the gap between germline ends came to 17 bases. Per germline, CDR1 SGHAT and CDR2 FQNNGV. This CDR3 has 14 amino acids. CDR3 nucleotides: TGTGCCAGCAGCTCCCTAGTGGGGGGGCCCGAGCAGTTCTTC. As protein: CASSSLVGGPEQFF.

The chain couples TRBV4-3 to TRBJ2-2, with TRBD2 as a possible D gene (6 bases). Trimming removed 3 bases at V and 0 bases at J, with 14 bases between. This CDR3 is 17 amino acids long. Germline V gene data show CDR1 as LGHNA and CDR2 as YSLEER. CDR3 residues: CASSHRLGGTNTGELFF. The DNA for the CDR3 is TGCGCCAGCAGCCACCGACTTGGGGGGACGAACACCGGGGAGCTGTTTTTT.

The chain combines TRBV23-1 with TRBJ1-2; D ambiguous. TRBV23-1 is placed among ORFs of uncertain function. This CDR3 is 11 amino acids long. The V end was cut by 4 bases, the J end by 5 bases, with 5 bases between. The chain's CDR3 is CASSRGYGYTF. The CDR3 DNA is TGCGCCAGCAGTCGCGGGTATGGCTACACCTTC.

The rearrangement joins TRBV18 to TRBJ1-2, with 9 bases that match TRBD1. Trimming at V came to 1 base and at J to 3 bases, leaving 9 bases not matched to a gene. CDR1 is KGHSH, CDR2 LQKENI, per germline. The CDR3 has 17 residues. In nucleotides, the CDR3 is TGTGCCAGCTCACCACGGGACAGGGTATTATCGGACTATGGCTACACCTTC. Translating it yields CASSPRDRVLSDYGYTF.

This chain uses TRBV5-1 with TRBJ2-1, with D maybe TRBD2 (6 bases). CDR1 is SGHRS, CDR2 YFSETQ, per germline. With 5 bases removed from V and 2 bases from J, the gap between germline ends came to 14 bases. This CDR3 contains 15 residues. CDR3 in amino acids: CASRPAGLTYNEQFF. CDR3 DNA sequence: TGCGCCAGCAGACCCGCGGGACTCACCTACAATGAGCAGTTCTTC.

The chain has TRBV7-3 and TRBJ2-3; 9 nucleotides match TRBD2. Per the germline V gene, CDR1 is SGHTA and CDR2 is FQGTGA. Trimming took 4 bases from V and 1 from J; bases not matched to a gene: 3. The CDR3 loop spans 15 amino acids. The CDR3 sequence is CASSSRGGGTDTQYF. Here the CDR3 DNA reads TGTGCCAGCAGCTCGCGGGGGGGCGGCACAGATACGCAGTATTTT.